A single sample is the source of the 14 T cell receptor beta chains below, sequenced in a study of shared clonotypes between healthy human individuals. Some clones are missing from TCRdb's copy, which holds only in-frame ones; the method was immunoSEQ multiplex PCR. This sample yields 2 million to 3 million clones, of which roughly 93% are seen a single time; about 0.39% belongs to the top ten. Sequencing used naive CD4+ T cells from PBMCs. Regarding subset: CD45RA+ positively selected. These receptors were taken from a man aged 18 to 35 in good health. Some clones in this sample may be carry-over from other donors' samples.

J is TRBJ2-5 and V is TRBV15; 7 nucleotides line up with TRBD2. The CDR3 runs to 15 residues. The junction had 9 bases not matched to a gene; V was cut back by 3 bases and J by 5 bases. Germline V gives CDR1 LNHNV, CDR2 YYDKDF (reference sequence). This chain's CDR3 is CATSSMSGVLETQYF. The CDR3 DNA is TGTGCCACCAGCAGCATGAGCGGGGTCCTTGAGACCCAGTACTTC.

As concerns this clone: The sample contains more than one DNA sequence encoding this CDR3. V is TRBV5-1 and J is TRBJ1-1, with D maybe TRBD1 (6 bases). The ends were cut back, 0 bases at V and 2 bases at J, with 11 bases in the middle. This CDR3 comprises 15 residues. Germline CDR1 and CDR2: SGHRS and YFSETQ. This CDR3 is CASSLEGQKNTEAFF. The CDR3, as DNA: TGCGCCAGCAGCTTGGAGGGACAAAAAAACACTGAAGCTTTCTTT.

The rearrangement joins TRBV13 to TRBJ2-1, with D perhaps matching TRBD2 (6 bases). CDR3 size: 16 residues. Trimming pared 5 bases from V and 9 bases from J, leaving 23 bases between. The germline gives CDR1 PRHDT, CDR2 FYEKMQ (reference sequence). CDR3 DNA sequence: TGTGCCAGCAGCCGAATGGGGGGAGGCCCTTTGGGTGAGCAGTTCTTC. Translating gives CASSRMGGGPLGEQFF.

The chain employs TRBV18 and TRBJ2-1, with D tentatively TRBD1 (5 bases). Germline V gives CDR1 KGHSH, CDR2 LQKENI. This CDR3 is 13 amino acids long. The V and J ends lost 3 bases and 8 bases respectively, with 11 bases between them. CDR3 in amino acids: CASSPTALDEQFF. CDR3 DNA: TGTGCCAGCTCACCGACAGCCCTAGATGAGCAGTTCTTC.

The CDR3 DNA reads as TGTGCCAGCAGCACAGGGGTCACAGATACGCAGTATTTT. Protein: CASSTGVTDTQYF. The chain joins TRBV28 to TRBJ2-3, with 7 bases fitting TRBD1. Germline values: CDR1 MDHEN, CDR2 SYDVKM. V was pared by 6 bases and J by 2 bases, with 2 bases of the junction left unmatched. The CDR3 has 13 amino acids. The variable domain in full, with the rest retrieved from reference TRBV28 and TRBJ2-3, is DVKVTQSSRYLVKRTGEKVFLECVQDMDHENMFWYRQDPGLGLRLIYFSYDVKMKEKGDIPEGYSVSREKKERFSLILESASTNQTSMYLCASSTGVTDTQYFGPGTRLTVL.

V usage is TRBV28 and J usage is TRBJ1-2; no clear D gene. The CDR3 length is 17 residues. With 2 bases removed from V and 5 bases from J, the gap between germline ends came to 21 bases. The germline CDR1 and CDR2 sequences are MDHEN and SYDVKM. For the CDR3, the DNA is TGTGCCAGCAGTTTAGAGGCAGGCGGCGGCTCCTTATATGGCTACACCTTC. This codes for CASSLEAGGGSLYGYTF.

The V gene is TRBV9, the J gene TRBJ2-2; 7 bases fit TRBD2. After removal of 0 bases from V and 6 bases from J, the junction contained 5 bases not matched to a gene. CDR3 length: 15 residues. The germline V gene has CDR1 SGDLS and CDR2 YYNGEE. CDR3 amino acids: CASSVEGGPSGELFF. The DNA of the CDR3 is TGTGCCAGCAGCGTAGAGGGAGGGCCGTCCGGGGAGCTGTTTTTT.

This chain uses TRBV28 with TRBJ2-5, with a possible D match to TRBD1 (6 bases). The V end was cut by 5 bases, the J end by 7 bases, with 17 bases between. Germline loops: CDR1 MDHEN, CDR2 SYDVKM. This CDR3 comprises 14 residues. CDR3: CASSPGQSVGTQYF. For the CDR3, the DNA is TGTGCCAGCAGTCCTGGACAGTCCGTAGGGACCCAGTACTTC.

The genes are TRBV28 and TRBJ2-5; the D is unclear. The J call is uncertain, as TRBJ2-7 better fits the DNA end. CDR1 is MDHEN, CDR2 SYDVKM, per germline. CDR3 length: 14 residues. The CDR3 coding sequence is TGTGCCAGCAGTTTGTTGACACAATGGTACGAGCAGTACTTC. Amino acid sequence: CASSLLTQWYEQYF.

The genes are TRBV7-2 and TRBJ1-2; 9 bases match TRBD1. In germline, CDR1 is SGHTA, CDR2 FQGNSA. The CDR3 is 14 amino acids. Trimming took 1 base from V and 8 from J; bases not matched to a gene: 5. This CDR3 reads CASSLDRTGVGYTF. The CDR3 DNA is TGTGCCAGCAGCTTAGATAGGACAGGGGTCGGCTACACCTTC.

V and J are TRBV6-5 and TRBJ1-2; 8 positions agree with TRBD1. V lost 2 bases to trimming and J lost 4 bases; unmatched junction nucleotides: 9. The CDR3 sequence is 16 residues long. Germline V gene data show CDR1 as MNHEY and CDR2 as SVGAGI. The CDR3 spells CASSYTPRGLGYGYTF. CDR3 in DNA: TGTGCCAGCAGTTACACCCCCAGGGGGCTTGGCTATGGCTACACCTTC.

The genes are TRBV6-5 and TRBJ1-5; D is unclear. There are 15 residues in the CDR3. Germline CDR1 is MNHEY and CDR2 is SVGAGI. V shed 5 bases and J shed 0 bases, with 11 bases lying between them. The CDR3 DNA sequence: TGTGCCAGCAGTCCCAAGGCCTATAGCAATCAGCCCCAGCATTTT. This gives the protein CASSPKAYSNQPQHF.

In this sample, this clone turned up a few times. The identical CDR3 is also encoded by other nucleotide sequences in the sample. V is TRBV20-1 and J is TRBJ2-5; D remains unclear. The CDR3 spans 10 residues. The V gene lost 2 bases and the J gene lost 4 bases, with 2 bases spanning the gap. Germline-derived CDR1 and CDR2 are DFQATT and SNEGSKA (reference sequence). In DNA, the CDR3 is TGCAGTGCTAGAAGAGAGACCCAGTACTTC. Translating gives CSARRETQYF.

The gene calls are TRBV6-1 and TRBJ1-3; the D is unclear. CDR3 size: 15 residues. Between the trimmed V and J ends, which lost 6 bases and 2 bases, there was a span of 14 bases. Germline V gene sequence: CDR1 MNHNS, CDR2 SASEGT. The chain's CDR3 is CASRESVGPGNTIYF. The CDR3 nucleotides read TGTGCCAGCAGAGAATCTGTAGGGCCTGGAAACACCATATATTTT.